This TCR beta chain was observed in a study of control samples from healthy donors and cancer patients. The repertoire was sequenced with immunoSEQ multiplex PCR; TCRdb's copy has only in-frame clones and lacks some. Of about 92,000 clones listed, 82% were seen once; the top ten hold around 9.5%. The receptor was derived from a woman between 55 and 75 years old in good health. The sample comprised blood.

The CDR3 DNA is TGTGCCAGCAGCGCCCGGGACAGCCATCAAGAGACCCAGTACTTC. Encoded protein: CASSARDSHQETQYF. The J gene is TRBJ2-5, the V gene TRBV9, with 7 bases lining up with TRBD1. V gave up 3 bases and J gave up 2 bases; unmatched junction bases: 7. This CDR3 is 15 amino acids long. The germline CDR1 and CDR2 sequences are SGDLS and YYNGEE.